These T cell receptor beta chains were read from a single sample in a study of T-cell reconstitution after alpha-beta-depleted transplantation in children. TCRdb re-analysed the PCR reads in MiXCR, keeping a single row per CDR3 protein. The data show some 310,000 distinct CDR3 sequences, around 25% seen once. The sequences come from PBMCs, mostly from graft donor cells, collected 180 days after TCRalphabeta/CD19-depleted stem cell transplant. Source of these receptors: a male patient aged 10-17 years who had a stem cell transplant for acute lymphoblastic leukemia, so the T cells may come from the graft donor. The CDR3 runs from the conserved cysteine through the conserved F or W. The order of the fields is V gene, clone size, J gene, D gene, CDR3 protein, CDR3 DNA. The D gene is left open where the match is weak. Expanded clones get a size class; other rows say once, few or many, or leave the size out.

>TRBV11-2|-|TRBJ1-1|-
CASTVNTEAFF
TGTGCCAGCACGGTGAACACTGAAGCTTTCTTT
>TRBV7-8|-|TRBJ1-5|-
CASSYRQQYQPQHF
TGTGCCAGCAGCTACCGACAACAATATCAGCCCCAGCATTTT
>TRBV6-1|-|TRBJ2-6|-
CASSFPGPLSGANVLTF
TGTGCCAGCAGCTTCCCTGGACCGTTATCTGGGGCCAACGTCCTGACTTTC
>TRBV4-2|few|TRBJ2-5|-
CASSQDLGTQYF
TGTGCCAGCAGCCAAGACCTCGGGACCCAGTACTTC
>TRBV11-1|few|TRBJ2-7|TRBD2
CASSRLAVVSSYEQYF
TGTGCCAGCAGCCGACTAGCGGTGGTGAGCTCCTACGAGCAGTACTTC
>TRBV27|few|TRBJ2-2|-
CASSYQARQNTGELFF
TGTGCCAGCAGTTATCAGGCGCGCCAGAACACCGGGGAGCTGTTTTTT
>TRBV3-1|few|TRBJ2-5|-
CASSGDMGLRETQYF
TGTGCCAGCAGCGGGGACATGGGACTTCGGGAGACCCAGTACTTC
>TRBV6-2/TRBV6-3|few|TRBJ2-5|-
CASSYYGTFEETQYF
TGTGCCAGCAGTTACTACGGGACTTTCGAAGAGACCCAGTACTTC
>TRBV7-3|many|TRBJ2-3|-
CASSLTSTFKGTDTQYF
TGTGCCAGCAGCTTAACCTCTACGTTTAAGGGCACAGATACGCAGTATTTT
>TRBV10-2|few|TRBJ2-2|TRBD2
CASSNGRLAGAAGTGELFF
TGCGCCAGCAGCAATGGTCGACTAGCGGGAGCCGCGGGCACCGGGGAGCTGTTTTTT
>TRBV20-1|few|TRBJ2-1|TRBD2
CSARDIETSGFDEQFF
TGCAGTGCTAGAGATATTGAGACTAGCGGGTTCGATGAGCAGTTCTTC
>TRBV20-1|-|TRBJ1-6|-
CSARDRTSPLHF
TGCAGTGCTAGAGATCGAACTTCACCCCTCCACTTT
>TRBV19|few|TRBJ1-5|-
CASSIRGTGWNQPQHF
TGTGCCAGTAGTATAAGAGGCACAGGGTGGAATCAGCCCCAGCATTTT
>TRBV12-3/TRBV12-4|few|TRBJ1-2|-
CASSLWGIVESYGYTF
TGTGCCAGCAGTTTATGGGGAATCGTTGAATCCTATGGCTACACCTTC